The present entry profiles one T cell receptor beta chain with its context. The data belong to a study of technical replicates of blood from four donors. The data were produced by immunoSEQ multiplex PCR, yet TCRdb's version contains in-frame clones alone and is incomplete. Of tens of thousands of clones listed, 95% are singletons. This CDR3 contains 17 residues. Trimming pared 5 bases from V and 1 base from J, leaving 21 bases between. Germline V gene lookup returns CDR1 SGHAT and CDR2 FQDESV (reference sequence). The origin of this receptor is a human donor in good health. Sequences were obtained from T cells isolated from PBMCs. The gene calls are TRBV11-1 and TRBJ2-7; tentative D call: TRBD1 (6 bases). CDR3 loop: CASSAGVWGRLSYEQYF. DNA for the CDR3: TGTGCCAGCAGCGCAGGGGTCTGGGGGCGCCTTTCCTACGAGCAGTACTTC.